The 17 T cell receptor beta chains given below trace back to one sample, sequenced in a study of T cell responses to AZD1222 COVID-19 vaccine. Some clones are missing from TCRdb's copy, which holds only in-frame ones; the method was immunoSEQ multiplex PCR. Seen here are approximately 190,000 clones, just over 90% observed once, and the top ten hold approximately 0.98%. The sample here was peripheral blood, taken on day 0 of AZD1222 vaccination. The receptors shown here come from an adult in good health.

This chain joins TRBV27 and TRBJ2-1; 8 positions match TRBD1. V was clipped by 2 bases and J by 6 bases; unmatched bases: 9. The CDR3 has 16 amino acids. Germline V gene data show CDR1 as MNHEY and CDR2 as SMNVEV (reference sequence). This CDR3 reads CASSLLTGGIPNEQFF. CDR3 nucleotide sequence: TGTGCCAGCAGTTTACTAACAGGGGGGATACCCAATGAGCAGTTCTTC.

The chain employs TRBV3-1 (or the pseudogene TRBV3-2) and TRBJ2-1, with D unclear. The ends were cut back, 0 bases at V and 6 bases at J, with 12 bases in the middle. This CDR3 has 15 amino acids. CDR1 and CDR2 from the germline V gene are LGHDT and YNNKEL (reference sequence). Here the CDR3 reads CASSQEGPLRNEQFF. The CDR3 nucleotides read TGTGCCAGCAGCCAAGAAGGTCCCCTGCGCAATGAGCAGTTCTTC.

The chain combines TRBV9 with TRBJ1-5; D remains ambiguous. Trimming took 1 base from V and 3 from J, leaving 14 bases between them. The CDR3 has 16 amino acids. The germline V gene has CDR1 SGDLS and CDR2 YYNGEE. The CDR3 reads CASSVWLKGYNQPQHF. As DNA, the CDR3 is TGTGCCAGCAGCGTATGGTTGAAGGGCTACAATCAGCCCCAGCATTTT. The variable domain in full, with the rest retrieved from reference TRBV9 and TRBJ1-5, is DSGVTQTPKHLITATGQRVTLRCSPRSGDLSVYWYQQSLDQGLQFLIQYYNGEERAKGNILERFSAQQFPDLHSELNLSSLELGDSALYFCASSVWLKGYNQPQHFGDGTRLSIL.

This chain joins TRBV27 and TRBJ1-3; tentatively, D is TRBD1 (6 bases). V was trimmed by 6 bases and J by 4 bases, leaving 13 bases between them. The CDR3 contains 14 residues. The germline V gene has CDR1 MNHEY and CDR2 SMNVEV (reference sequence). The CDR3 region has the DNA TGTGCCAGCAGAAAGGGACAAACCGGAAACACCATATATTTT. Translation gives CASRKGQTGNTIYF.

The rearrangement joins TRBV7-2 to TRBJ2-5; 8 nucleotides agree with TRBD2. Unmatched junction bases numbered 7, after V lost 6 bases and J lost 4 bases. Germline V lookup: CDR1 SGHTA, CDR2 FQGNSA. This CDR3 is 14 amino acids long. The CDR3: CASRPRTSRETQYF. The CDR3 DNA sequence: TGTGCCAGCAGACCCCGGACTAGCAGAGAGACCCAGTACTTC.

CDR3 sequence reads: CASSLLPVVGDEQYF. The DNA of the CDR3 is TGCGCCAGCAGCTTACTCCCAGTCGTGGGCGACGAGCAGTACTTC. V usage is TRBV5-1 and J usage is TRBJ2-7; no firm D call. The ends were cut back, 2 bases at V and 5 bases at J, with 17 bases in the middle. From germline, CDR1 is SGHRS and CDR2 YFSETQ. The CDR3 consists of 15 residues.

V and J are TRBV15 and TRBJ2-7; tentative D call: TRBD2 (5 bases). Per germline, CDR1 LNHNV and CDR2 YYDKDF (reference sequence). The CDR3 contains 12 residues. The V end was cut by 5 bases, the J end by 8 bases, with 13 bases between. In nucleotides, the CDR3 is TGTGCCACCAGCTTTGTTGAGGGTAAGCAGTACTTC. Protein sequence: CATSFVEGKQYF. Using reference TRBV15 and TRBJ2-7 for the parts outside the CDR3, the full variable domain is DAMVIQNPRYQVTQFGKPVTLSCSQTLNHNVMYWYQQKSSQAPKLLFHYYDKDFNNEADTPDNFQSRRPNTSFCFLDIRSPGLGDTAMYLCATSFVEGKQYFGPGTRLTVT.

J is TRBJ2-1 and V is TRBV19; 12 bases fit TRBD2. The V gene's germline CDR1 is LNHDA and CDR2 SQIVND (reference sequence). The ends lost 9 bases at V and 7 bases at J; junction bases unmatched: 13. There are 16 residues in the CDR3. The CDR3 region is CASFSSLAGGPNEQFF. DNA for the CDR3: TGTGCCAGCTTTTCCTCGCTAGCGGGAGGGCCTAATGAGCAGTTCTTC.

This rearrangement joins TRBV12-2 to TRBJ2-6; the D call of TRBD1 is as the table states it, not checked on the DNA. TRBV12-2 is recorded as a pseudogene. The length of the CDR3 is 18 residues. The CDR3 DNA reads TGTGCAAGTCGCTTAAAGGGACAGGGGTCGCTCGGGGCCAACGTCCTGACTTTC. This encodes CASRLKGQGSLGANVLTF.

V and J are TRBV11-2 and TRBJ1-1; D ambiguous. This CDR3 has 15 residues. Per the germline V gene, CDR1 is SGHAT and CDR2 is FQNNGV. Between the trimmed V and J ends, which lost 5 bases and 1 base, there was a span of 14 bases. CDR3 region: CASSPYGRKNTEAFF. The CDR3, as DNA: TGTGCCAGCAGCCCCTACGGACGGAAGAACACTGAAGCTTTCTTT.

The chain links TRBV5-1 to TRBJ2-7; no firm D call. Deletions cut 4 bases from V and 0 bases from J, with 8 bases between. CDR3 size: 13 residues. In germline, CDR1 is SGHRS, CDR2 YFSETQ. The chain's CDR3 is CASSQTASYEQYF. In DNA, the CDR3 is TGCGCCAGCAGCCAAACAGCCTCCTACGAGCAGTACTTC.

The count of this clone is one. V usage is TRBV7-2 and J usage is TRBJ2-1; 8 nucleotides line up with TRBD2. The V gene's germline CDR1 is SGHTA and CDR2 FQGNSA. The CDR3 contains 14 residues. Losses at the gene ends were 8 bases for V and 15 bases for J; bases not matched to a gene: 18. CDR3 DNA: TGTGCCAGCGAAGCTAGTATCGGGGGGGAAAGCCCGTTCTTC. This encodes CASEASIGGESPFF.

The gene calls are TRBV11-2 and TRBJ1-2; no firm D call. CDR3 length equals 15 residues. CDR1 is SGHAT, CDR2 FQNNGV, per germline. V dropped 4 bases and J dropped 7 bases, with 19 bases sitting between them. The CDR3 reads CASSSRVLGDGGYTF. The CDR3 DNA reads TGTGCCAGCAGCTCACGTGTTTTGGGAGACGGTGGCTACACCTTC.

CDR3 protein: CASSPIIPSTDTQYF. CDR3 coding DNA: TGTGCCAGCAGCCCTATCATACCTAGCACAGATACGCAGTATTTT. This chain joins TRBV2 and TRBJ2-3; no clear D gene. From germline, CDR1 is SNHLY and CDR2 FYNNEI. V was cut by 6 bases and J by 0 bases, with 13 bases left in between. This CDR3 spans 15 amino acids. Full variable domain (remainder filled in from reference TRBV2 and TRBJ2-3): EPEVTQTPSHQVTQMGQEVILRCVPISNHLYFYWYRQILGQKVEFLVSFYNNEISEKSEIFDDQFSVERPDGSNFTLKIRSTKLEDSAMYFCASSPIIPSTDTQYFGPGTRLTVL.

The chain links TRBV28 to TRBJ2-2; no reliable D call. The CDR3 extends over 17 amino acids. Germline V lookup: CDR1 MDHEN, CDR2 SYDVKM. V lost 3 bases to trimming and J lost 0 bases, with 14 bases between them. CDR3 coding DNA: TGTGCCAGCAGTTTTGGCATTTCCACCTCGAACACCGGGGAGCTGTTTTTT. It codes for CASSFGISTSNTGELFF. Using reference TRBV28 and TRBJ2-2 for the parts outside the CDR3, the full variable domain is DVKVTQSSRYLVKRTGEKVFLECVQDMDHENMFWYRQDPGLGLRLIYFSYDVKMKEKGDIPEGYSVSREKKERFSLILESASTNQTSMYLCASSFGISTSNTGELFFGEGSRLTVL.

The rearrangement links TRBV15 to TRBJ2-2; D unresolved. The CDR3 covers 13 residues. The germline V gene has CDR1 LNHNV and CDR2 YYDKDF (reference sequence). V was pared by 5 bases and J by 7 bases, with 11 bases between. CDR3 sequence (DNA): TGTGCCACCAGCGGAGCCACGAGCGGGGAGCTGTTTTTT. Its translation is CATSGATSGELFF.

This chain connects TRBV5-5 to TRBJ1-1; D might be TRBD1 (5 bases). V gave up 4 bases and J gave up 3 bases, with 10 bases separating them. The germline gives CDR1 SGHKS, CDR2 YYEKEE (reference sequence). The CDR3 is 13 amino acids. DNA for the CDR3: TGTGCCAGCAGCACCTCAGGGTACACTGAAGCTTTCTTT. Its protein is CASSTSGYTEAFF.